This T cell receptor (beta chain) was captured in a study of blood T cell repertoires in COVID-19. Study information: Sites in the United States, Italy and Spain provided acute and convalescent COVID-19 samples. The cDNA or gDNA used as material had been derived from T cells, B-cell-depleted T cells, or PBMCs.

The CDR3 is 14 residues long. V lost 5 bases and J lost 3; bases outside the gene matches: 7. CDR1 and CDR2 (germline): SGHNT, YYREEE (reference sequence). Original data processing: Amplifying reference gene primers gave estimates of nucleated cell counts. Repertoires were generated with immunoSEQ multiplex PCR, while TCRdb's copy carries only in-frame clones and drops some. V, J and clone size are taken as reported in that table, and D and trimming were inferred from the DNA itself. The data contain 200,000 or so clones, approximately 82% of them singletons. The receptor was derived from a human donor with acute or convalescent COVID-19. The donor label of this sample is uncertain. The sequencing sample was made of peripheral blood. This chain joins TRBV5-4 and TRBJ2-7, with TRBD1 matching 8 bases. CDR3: CASSQQGASYEQYF. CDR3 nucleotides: TGTGCCAGCAGTCAGCAGGGGGCGAGCTACGAGCAGTACTTC.